Below are 24 T cell receptor beta chains sequenced from a single sample in a study of T cell repertoires in cytomegalovirus infection. MiXCR, applied by TCRdb to the reads, yields one record per CDR3 protein. The sample holds approximately 600,000 distinct CDR3 sequences, 40% seen once. For these TCRs, the target antigens are not known. The source material was cultured PBMCs, sampled from culture after CMV antigen stimulation. Source of these receptors: a human donor in good health (CMV status not recorded). Some clones in this sample may be carry-over from other donors' samples.

This clonotype was detected a few times. V and J are TRBV7-8 and TRBJ2-4, with D perhaps matching TRBD1 (7 bases). Trimming stripped 1 base from V and 5 bases from J, with 12 bases between. This CDR3 region has 15 residues. Germline V CDR1 and CDR2: SGHVS, FQNEAQ. CDR3 sequence (DNA): TGTGCCAGCAGCTTAGTTGGCAGGGGGGAAAACATTCAGTACTTC. Protein: CASSLVGRGENIQYF. Combining the CDR3 with reference TRBV7-8 and TRBJ2-4 gives the whole variable domain GAGVSQSPRYKVAKRGQDVALRCDPISGHVSLFWYQQALGQGPEFLTYFQNEAQLDKSGLPSDRFFAERPEGSVSTLKIQRTQQEDSAVYLCASSLVGRGENIQYFGAGTRLSVL.

V gene TRBV7-2 combines with J gene TRBJ1-1, with no clear D. Germline assignment: CDR1 SGHTA and CDR2 FQGNSA. The CDR3 length is 13 residues. The V end was cut by 4 bases, the J end by 3 bases, with 9 bases between. Here the CDR3 DNA reads TGTGCCAGCAGCTCCAGCGGAGACACTGAAGCTTTCTTT. It translates to CASSSSGDTEAFF.

This clonotype was recorded a few times. This chain uses TRBV7-2 with TRBJ2-1; 8 bases map to TRBD2. Per germline, CDR1 SGHTA and CDR2 FQGNSA. The CDR3 contains 13 residues. V dropped 1 base and J dropped 9; count of bases not matched to a gene: 2. This chain's CDR3 is CASSLVREVEQFF. The CDR3, as DNA: TGTGCCAGCAGCTTAGTGCGGGAGGTTGAGCAGTTCTTC.

This rearrangement joins TRBV20-1 to TRBJ1-5; TRBD1 might be the D (5 bases). CDR1 DFQATT and CDR2 SNEGSKA come from the germline V gene (reference sequence). V lost 6 bases and J 0 bases, leaving 24 bases between the germline ends. The CDR3 runs 18 residues. The CDR3, as DNA: TGCAGTGCCATCCAAGTAATGACAGAGCCCTATAGCAATCAGCCCCAGCATTTT. Amino acids: CSAIQVMTEPYSNQPQHF.

This chain links TRBV5-1 with TRBJ2-3; 8 bases agree with TRBD1. Looked up from germline, CDR1 is SGHRS and CDR2 is YFSETQ. The length of the CDR3 is 16 residues. The junction had 7 bases not matched to a gene; V was cut back by 4 bases and J by 0 bases. The CDR3 loop reads CASSPAGQESTDTQYF. CDR3 sequence (DNA): TGCGCCAGCAGCCCTGCGGGACAGGAGAGCACAGATACGCAGTATTTT.

V usage is TRBV3-1 and J usage is TRBJ2-3; 8 bases are a match to TRBD2. CDR1 LGHDT and CDR2 YNNKEL come from the germline V gene (reference sequence). The CDR3 length is 17 residues. V trimming: 4 bases; J trimming: 5 bases; junction bases outside the gene matches: 14. The DNA for the CDR3 is TGTGCCAGCAGCCGCACTTACGGAGCGGGAGTACTAGATACGCAGTATTTT. As protein: CASSRTYGAGVLDTQYF.

The V call is TRBV11-3, the J call TRBJ2-1; D remains unclear. Germline CDR1 SGHNT, CDR2 YENEEA. The V end lost 5 bases, the J end lost 0 bases, and 11 bases lay between the germline ends. The length of the CDR3 is 15 residues. CDR3 sequence reads: CASSQTPNSYNEQFF. CDR3 nucleotides: TGTGCCAGCAGCCAGACGCCAAACTCCTACAATGAGCAGTTCTTC.

The rearrangement links TRBV12-3 or TRBV12-4 to TRBJ2-3; 10 nucleotides line up with TRBD2. V was pared by 2 bases and J by 7 bases, with 9 bases of the junction left unmatched. The CDR3 loop spans 16 amino acids. Here the CDR3 reads CASSLPRQGLAYTQYF. The CDR3 bases are TGTGCCAGCAGTTTACCTCGACAGGGACTAGCGTATACGCAGTATTTT.

This clonotype has only a few counts. This chain links TRBV19 with TRBJ2-7; 9 bases align to TRBD2. Germline values: CDR1 LNHDA, CDR2 SQIVND (reference sequence). The length of the CDR3 is 15 residues. Trimming took 3 bases from V and 0 from J; bases not matched to a gene: 3. The CDR3 loop is CASSISSGISYEQYF. The CDR3, as DNA: TGTGCCAGTAGTATCTCTAGCGGGATCTCCTACGAGCAGTACTTC.

This clonotype was detected once. V and J are TRBV7-6 and TRBJ2-2; a possible D gene is TRBD2 (7 bases). Trimming took 6 bases from V and 3 from J, leaving 23 bases between them. The CDR3 contains 18 residues. Per germline, CDR1 SGHVS and CDR2 FNYEAQ. CDR3 protein: CASSSLREGGRYTGELFF. The CDR3 nucleotides read TGTGCCAGCAGTTCCCTGAGGGAGGGGGGCCGGTACACCGGGGAGCTGTTTTTT.

This clonotype was seen a few times. CDR3 region: CASAALRGSDRETQYF. CDR3 DNA: TGTGCCAGCGCAGCATTGAGGGGTTCCGATCGAGAGACCCAGTACTTC. The chain links TRBV28 to TRBJ2-5; tentatively, D is TRBD1 or TRBD2 (5 bases each). The V gene's germline CDR1 is MDHEN and CDR2 SYDVKM. With 8 bases removed from V and 4 bases from J, the gap between germline ends came to 23 bases. This CDR3 comprises 16 residues.

The chain couples TRBV20-1 to TRBJ2-7, with TRBD2 identical over 15 bases. This CDR3 region has 14 residues. With V trimmed by 3 bases and J by 4 bases, 1 base remained unmatched. Germline CDR1 DFQATT, CDR2 SNEGSKA (reference sequence). As DNA, the CDR3 is TGCAGTGCTAGGGGGACTAGCGGGGGGTACGAGCAGTACTTC. Protein: CSARGTSGGYEQYF.

The rearrangement joins TRBV6-1 to TRBJ1-4; no clear D gene. V lost 8 bases to trimming and J lost 0 bases, with 10 bases between them. This CDR3 has 14 amino acids. Germline V CDR1 and CDR2: MNHNS, SASEGT. DNA for the CDR3: TGTGCCAGCTTTAAGGGCGCAACTAATGAAAAACTGTTTTTT. Amino acid sequence: CASFKGATNEKLFF.

This clonotype was counted at least ten times. The chain has TRBV7-2 and TRBJ1-2; 9 bases fit TRBD1. V dropped 5 bases and J dropped 4; count of bases not matched to a gene: 8. This CDR3 comprises 15 residues. Germline CDR1 and CDR2: SGHTA and FQGNSA. In nucleotides, the CDR3 is TGTGCCAGCAGCGCCCCGGGACAGGGAATCTATGGCTACACCTTC. Its translation: CASSAPGQGIYGYTF. Using reference TRBV7-2 and TRBJ1-2 for the parts outside the CDR3, the full variable domain is GAGVSQSPSNKVTEKGKDVELRCDPISGHTALYWYRQSLGQGLEFLIYFQGNSAPDKSGLPSDRFSAERTGGSVSTLTIQRTQQEDSAVYLCASSAPGQGIYGYTFGSGTRLTVV.

The chain is built from TRBV7-2 and TRBJ1-1; D is possibly TRBD1 (5 bases). This CDR3 comprises 15 residues. Trimming stripped 0 bases from V and 0 bases from J, with 8 bases between. The germline V gene encodes CDR1 SGHTA and CDR2 FQGNSA. CDR3 protein: CASSLAGVMNTEAFF. Written as DNA, the CDR3 is TGTGCCAGCAGCTTAGCAGGGGTGATGAACACTGAAGCTTTCTTT.

This clonotype was seen more than once but under ten times. The CDR3 DNA sequence: TGTGCCAGTAGTGCTACCGGGACAGGAAACAATGAGCAGTTCTTC. As protein: CASSATGTGNNEQFF. The chain has TRBV19 and TRBJ2-1, with 8 positions matching TRBD1. Losses at the gene ends were 5 bases for V and 5 bases for J; bases not matched to a gene: 8. This CDR3 has 15 residues. Germline V gene lookup returns CDR1 LNHDA and CDR2 SQIVND (reference sequence). The variable domain in full, with the rest retrieved from reference TRBV19 and TRBJ2-1, is DGGITQSPKYLFRKEGQNVTLSCEQNLNHDAMYWYRQDPGQGLRLIYYSQIVNDFQKGDIAEGYSVSREKKESFPLTVTSAQKNPTAFYLCASSATGTGNNEQFFGPGTRLTVL.

This sequence joins TRBV6-2 or TRBV6-3 and TRBJ2-1, with D tentatively TRBD2 (6 bases). This CDR3 contains 16 residues. Germline values: CDR1 MNHEY, CDR2 SVGEGT. V was trimmed by 4 bases and J by 8 bases, leaving 21 bases between them. The CDR3 DNA sequence: TGTGCCAGCAGTTTCCGGGACTGGTACAATAGGGATGAGCAGTTCTTC. Its translation: CASSFRDWYNRDEQFF.

Only a few counts were recorded for this clonotype. The chain joins TRBV6-2 or TRBV6-3 to TRBJ1-5; D uncertain. Trimming left V 7 bases short and J 5 bases short, with 15 bases between. Germline CDR1 and CDR2: MNHEY and SVGEGT. The CDR3 contains 14 residues. For the CDR3, the DNA is TGTGCCAGCACGGCCTTCCAAGGCGATCAGCCCCAGCATTTT. This gives the protein CASTAFQGDQPQHF.

The rearrangement links TRBV2 to TRBJ2-7; no clear D gene. Trimming took off 6 bases at V and 6 bases at J, with 6 bases between the two ends. Germline values: CDR1 SNHLY, CDR2 FYNNEI. The CDR3 runs to 10 residues. The CDR3 bases are TGTGCCAGCAGAGGGCTCGAGCAGTACTTC. Translating gives CASRGLEQYF.

This clonotype appeared many times. V and J are TRBV7-2 and TRBJ1-2; 10 bases align to TRBD1. Per germline, CDR1 SGHTA and CDR2 FQGNSA. The CDR3 covers 15 residues. V trimming: 4 bases; J trimming: 4 bases; junction bases outside the gene matches: 6. The CDR3 DNA sequence: TGTGCCAGCAGCTCTGACAGGGGGCGCGGCTATGGCTACACCTTC. Translation gives CASSSDRGRGYGYTF. Full variable domain (rest looked up from reference TRBV7-2 and TRBJ1-2): GAGVSQSPSNKVTEKGKDVELRCDPISGHTALYWYRQSLGQGLEFLIYFQGNSAPDKSGLPSDRFSAERTGGSVSTLTIQRTQQEDSAVYLCASSSDRGRGYGYTFGSGTRLTVV.

This clonotype occurred once. The V call is TRBV6-1, the J call TRBJ2-7; D is unresolved. Per the germline V gene, CDR1 is MNHNS and CDR2 is SASEGT. The CDR3 covers 15 residues. V was trimmed by 4 bases and J by 3 bases, leaving 16 bases between them. For the CDR3, the DNA is TGTGCCAGCAGTGCGACCACCGAACCCTTCTACGAGCAGTACTTC. Encoded protein: CASSATTEPFYEQYF.

The chain recombines TRBV7-6 with TRBJ2-7, with D perhaps matching TRBD2 (5 bases). V lost 5 bases, J lost 3 bases, and 14 bases lay in between. In germline, CDR1 is SGHVS, CDR2 FNYEAQ. The CDR3 runs 14 residues. As DNA, the CDR3 is TGTGCCAGCAGCCCCACTAGAGACCTCTACGAGCAGTACTTC. It encodes CASSPTRDLYEQYF.

V and J are TRBV7-2 and TRBJ2-7; 12 nucleotides match TRBD2. Germline V gene sequence: CDR1 SGHTA, CDR2 FQGNSA. V was pared by 4 bases and J by 2 bases, with 0 bases of the junction left unmatched. The CDR3 runs to 14 residues. The CDR3 loop is CASSWTSGAYEQYF. CDR3 coding DNA: TGTGCCAGCAGCTGGACTAGCGGGGCCTACGAGCAGTACTTC. Variable domain in full (rest from reference TRBV7-2 and TRBJ2-7): GAGVSQSPSNKVTEKGKDVELRCDPISGHTALYWYRQSLGQGLEFLIYFQGNSAPDKSGLPSDRFSAERTGGSVSTLTIQRTQQEDSAVYLCASSWTSGAYEQYFGPGTRLTVT.

The rearrangement joins TRBV2 to TRBJ2-1, with a weak D call TRBD1 (5 bases). This CDR3 region has 14 residues. V was shortened by 4 bases and J by 5 bases, with 12 bases between the two germline ends. The germline CDR1 and CDR2 sequences are SNHLY and FYNNEI. The CDR3: CASSVSRANNEQFF. The CDR3 DNA is TGTGCCAGCAGTGTGTCCAGGGCAAACAATGAGCAGTTCTTC.